A selection of T cell receptor beta chains follows, all from one sample in a study of blood T cell repertoires in COVID-19. The assay was immunoSEQ multiplex PCR, and TCRdb's table has in-frame clones only and misses some. The repertoire consists of under 200,000 clones, with roughly 83% occurring once and the leading ten covering approximately 12%. What was sequenced was PBMCs or T cells enriched from blood (not recorded which). The receptor source for this set is a woman aged 55-70 years who had recovered from COVID-19. The CDR3 runs from the conserved cysteine through the conserved F or W. D genes are given only for firm matches. The listing skips clone size in some rows; elsewhere it reads once, few, many or a size class.

v_gene	d_gene	j_gene	len	abundance	CDR3aa
TRBV24-1	.	TRBJ1-4	14	.	CATSDPRADEKLFF
TRBV6-5	.	TRBJ1-6	13	.	CASEEGWGSPLHF
TRBV2	.	TRBJ1-2	14	.	CASSEVTLPIGYTF
TRBV24-1	.	TRBJ1-6	13	.	CATSEGGNSPLHF
TRBV5-1	.	TRBJ2-6	17	.	CASSLTGMGSGANVLTF
TRBV5-1	TRBD2	TRBJ2-5	15	.	CASRLGSSGEETQYF
TRBV15	.	TRBJ2-2	12	.	CATSRTTGELFF
TRBV6-2/TRBV6-3	.	TRBJ2-3	15	.	CASSTGTKRADTQYF
TRBV29-1	TRBD2	TRBJ2-1	13	once	CSVPSGGYNEQFF
TRBV2	TRBD1	TRBJ2-3	17	.	CASSEPGTGTFSGRQYF
TRBV24-1	TRBD2	TRBJ2-3	14	.	CATSDLAGGDTQYF
TRBV10-2	.	TRBJ2-1	13	.	CASGTLKVNEQFF
TRBV27	TRBD2	TRBJ2-3	14	.	CASSFVGGTDTQYF
TRBV3-1/TRBV3-2	TRBD1	TRBJ1-4	12	.	CASSHGQGKLFF
TRBV19	.	TRBJ1-2	13	.	CASRGHQNYGYTF
TRBV5-1	.	TRBJ1-1	11	.	CASSQNTEAFF
TRBV29-1	.	TRBJ2-3	14	.	CSVEVGGGTDTQYF
TRBV30	.	TRBJ1-2	12	.	CAWRLSGYGYTF
TRBV11-2	TRBD1	TRBJ2-1	14	once	CASSQGQGAREQFF
TRBV19	TRBD1	TRBJ2-1	15	.	CASNAGDRAYNEQFF
TRBV28	TRBD1	TRBJ1-5	15	.	CASSLSGGLNQPQHF
TRBV30	.	TRBJ1-1	13	few	CAWSRRADTEAFF
TRBV28	.	TRBJ1-5	14	.	CASSGVEVNQPQHF
TRBV27	.	TRBJ1-1	15	.	CASSLQGFRDTEAFF
TRBV7-2	.	TRBJ2-5	13	.	CASSTAVGGTQYF
TRBV5-6	.	TRBJ1-1	14	.	CASSAQGKNTEAFF
TRBV3-1/TRBV3-2	TRBD2	TRBJ2-1	15	few	CASRLTLAGDGEQFF
TRBV15	.	TRBJ1-1	13	.	CATSRKQNTEAFF
TRBV20-1	.	TRBJ2-1	11	.	CSASSEDEQFF
TRBV5-1	TRBD1	TRBJ1-5	15	.	CASSSGTGVYQPQHF
TRBV2	TRBD2	TRBJ2-1	17	.	CASRERTSGRASDEQFF